This T cell receptor beta chain derives from a study of blood T cell repertoires in COVID-19. In the study overall: Specimens from acute and convalescent COVID-19 originated in the United States, Italy and Spain.

Sequencing was performed with immunoSEQ multiplex PCR; in TCRdb, only in-frame clones are kept and a portion is missing. The sample comprises 100,000 to 150,000 clones, 65% to 90% of which are singletons, and over 20% rests with the top ten. Germline V gene sequence: CDR1 LGHNA, CDR2 YSLEER. V lost 4 bases to trimming and J lost 7 bases, with 17 bases between them. The CDR3 extends over 16 amino acids. V usage is TRBV4-3 and J usage is TRBJ1-6; D gene uncertain. The TCR comes from a woman older than 75 with acute or convalescent COVID-19. Sequenced sample: peripheral blood. This CDR3 is CASSPVIRGGNSPLHF. The CDR3 coding sequence is TGCGCCAGCAGCCCCGTGATTCGTGGAGGGAATTCACCCCTCCACTTT.